This T cell receptor (beta chain) was obtained from a study of blood T cell repertoires in COVID-19. The overall study: From the United States, Italy and Spain came samples of acute and convalescent COVID-19.

TCRdb keeps only in-frame clones here, not all; method: immunoSEQ multiplex PCR. This sample carries 27,000 or so clones, around 82% of them seen once, and the ten largest clones take about 1.8%. Germline lookup yields CDR1 LGHDT and CDR2 YNNKEL (reference sequence). This CDR3 has 17 amino acids. V was shortened by 0 bases and J by 0 bases, with 12 bases between the two germline ends. Specimen: peripheral blood. This sequence joins TRBV3-1 (or the pseudogene TRBV3-2) and TRBJ2-4, with D possibly being TRBD2 (5 bases). This clonotype originated in an elderly man with active or convalescent COVID-19. The CDR3 DNA is TGTGCCAGCAGCCAAGAAGGAGGTACCCTAGCCAAAAACATTCAGTACTTC. Protein: CASSQEGGTLAKNIQYF.